This passage covers 24 T cell receptor beta chains from one sample sequenced in a study of T cells in Graves' hyperthyroidism and ophthalmopathy. TCR beta CDR3 sequences were amplified from RNA transcripts. A set of HTBI primers served as the primers for a first-round RT-PCR of the TCR CDR3. TCRdb recomputed calls from the multiplex PCR reads with MiXCR, one row per CDR3 protein. The sample contains about 420,000 distinct CDR3 sequences, 15% to 19% of which appear only once. Material for sequencing was blood. The source of these receptors is a woman aged 18-29 years with Graves' hyperthyroidism.

This clonotype has a handful of counts. V gene TRBV6-1 combines with J gene TRBJ2-1; 7 positions agree with TRBD2. CDR3 size: 15 residues. Germline CDR1 is MNHNS and CDR2 is SASEGT. The junction had 6 bases not matched to a gene; V was cut back by 7 bases and J by 0 bases. In DNA form, the CDR3 reads TGTGCCAGCATGGGTAAGCGGGGCTCCTACAATGAGCAGTTCTTC. It is translated as CASMGKRGSYNEQFF.

This clonotype was found many times. The chain is built from TRBV27 and TRBJ1-1, with 8 bases fitting TRBD1. Germline values: CDR1 MNHEY, CDR2 SMNVEV (reference sequence). After removal of 2 bases from V and 5 bases from J, the junction contained 10 bases not matched to a gene. The CDR3 runs to 16 residues. CDR3 bases: TGTGCCAGCAGTTTAAGCCCTGGACAGGGAAAGACTGAAGCTTTCTTT. Its protein is CASSLSPGQGKTEAFF.

The chain links TRBV20-1 to TRBJ2-1; D is perhaps TRBD1 (6 bases). This CDR3 contains 15 residues. V lost 4 bases and J lost 7, with 20 bases in between. Germline V gene data show CDR1 as DFQATT and CDR2 as SNEGSKA (reference sequence). The CDR3 loop reads CSANQGQGQPNEQFF. The DNA for the CDR3 is TGCAGTGCTAACCAGGGGCAGGGGCAGCCGAATGAGCAGTTCTTC.

The sample holds many counts of this clonotype. The chain uses TRBV7-3 and TRBJ2-1; D tentatively fits TRBD1 or TRBD2 (6 bases each). V was pared by 1 base and J by 7 bases, with 20 bases between. The CDR3 runs to 17 residues. The germline CDR1 and CDR2 sequences are SGHTA and FQGTGA. CDR3 residues: CASSLIPLGGGINEQFF. CDR3 bases: TGTGCCAGCAGCTTAATACCCCTCGGGGGCGGGATTAATGAGCAGTTCTTC. The whole variable domain, filled in from reference TRBV7-3 and TRBJ2-1, reads GAGVSQTPSNKVTEKGKYVELRCDPISGHTALYWYRQSLGQGPEFLIYFQGTGAADDSGLPNDRFFAVRPEGSVSTLKIQRTERGDSAVYLCASSLIPLGGGINEQFFGPGTRLTVL.

Only a few counts were recorded for this clonotype. The V gene is TRBV4-1, the J gene TRBJ2-2, with 11 bases aligning to TRBD2. CDR3 length equals 15 residues. Per the germline V gene, CDR1 is MGHRA and CDR2 is YSYEKL. The junction had 5 bases not matched to a gene; V was cut back by 6 bases and J by 5 bases. The CDR3 DNA sequence: TGCGCCAGCAGGATAGCGGGAGGGCGGACCGGGGAGCTGTTTTTT. It encodes CASRIAGGRTGELFF.

This clonotype was seen repeatedly, ten times or more. The rearrangement uses TRBV28 and TRBJ2-2; D could derive from TRBD1 or TRBD2 (5 bases each). The CDR3 runs to 16 residues. Germline V gene data show CDR1 as MDHEN and CDR2 as SYDVKM. V gave up 8 bases and J gave up 0 bases, with 16 bases separating them. As DNA, the CDR3 is TGTGCCAGCGGAACCGCCGGGACGACGAACACCGGGGAGCTGTTTTTT. Encoded protein: CASGTAGTTNTGELFF.

This clonotype was detected ten times or more. The chain joins TRBV2 to TRBJ1-1; TRBD1 is a possible D gene (5 bases). Trimming left V 2 bases short and J 5 bases short, with 6 bases between. Germline CDR1 is SNHLY and CDR2 is FYNNEI. The CDR3 length is 12 residues. CDR3 loop: CASSEQGTEAFF. As DNA, the CDR3 is TGTGCCAGCAGTGAACAGGGTACTGAAGCTTTCTTT.

The rearrangement links TRBV20-1 to TRBJ2-1; D is unclear. The length of the CDR3 is 16 residues. Germline CDR1 is DFQATT and CDR2 is SNEGSKA (reference sequence). V lost 1 base and J lost 5, with 18 bases in between. The CDR3 region is CSARVHAPFLNNEQFF. The CDR3 DNA is TGCAGTGCTAGAGTCCACGCTCCTTTCCTAAACAATGAGCAGTTCTTC.

The rearrangement links TRBV20-1 to TRBJ2-1; 10 nucleotides agree with TRBD2. V was pared by 0 bases and J by 1 base, with 12 bases of the junction left unmatched. Per the germline V gene, CDR1 is DFQATT and CDR2 is SNEGSKA (reference sequence). The CDR3 totals 19 residues. The CDR3: CSARDSSLAGVRSYNEQFF. For the CDR3, the DNA is TGCAGTGCTAGAGATAGTTCGCTAGCGGGAGTTAGGTCCTACAATGAGCAGTTCTTC.

Many counts were recorded for this clonotype. The chain is built from TRBV10-1 and TRBJ1-2, with 8 bases aligning to TRBD1. V shed 6 bases and J 3 bases; nucleotides not matched to a gene: 9. This CDR3 has 15 amino acids. Germline assignment: CDR1 WNHNN and CDR2 SYGVQD (reference sequence). The CDR3 region is CASRDDRGQDYGYTF. CDR3 in DNA: TGCGCCAGCAGGGATGACAGGGGACAAGACTATGGCTACACCTTC.

Many counts were recorded for this clonotype. The chain joins TRBV27 to TRBJ2-6, with TRBD1 as a possible D gene (6 bases). Germline V gene sequence: CDR1 MNHEY, CDR2 SMNVEV (reference sequence). The length of the CDR3 is 16 residues. V lost 5 bases and J 2 bases, leaving 13 bases between the germline ends. The CDR3 DNA reads as TGTGCCAGCAGTGGACTCCGACAGGCTGGGGCCAACGTCCTGACTTTC. Its protein product is CASSGLRQAGANVLTF.

This clonotype was picked up one time. The chain has TRBV6-1 and TRBJ2-5; D is perhaps TRBD2 (5 bases). CDR1 and CDR2 (germline): MNHNS, SASEGT. CDR3 size: 15 residues. The V and J ends lost 3 bases and 0 bases respectively, with 11 bases between them. The CDR3 nucleotides are TGTGCCAGCAGTGAGGGAGCAACAGACCAAGAGACCCAGTACTTC. This sequence encodes CASSEGATDQETQYF.

The chain has TRBV13 and TRBJ1-1; possibly TRBD1 for D (5 bases). The CDR3 extends over 13 amino acids. Germline V lookup: CDR1 PRHDT, CDR2 FYEKMQ (reference sequence). Trimming pared 5 bases from V and 6 bases from J, leaving 13 bases between. The DNA of the CDR3 is TGTGCCAGCAGCCCGTGGGGGGACCCTGAAGCTTTCTTT. This gives the protein CASSPWGDPEAFF.

This chain connects TRBV18 to TRBJ1-6, with 8 bases aligning to TRBD1. The germline CDR1 and CDR2 sequences are KGHSH and LQKENI. V lost 2 bases and J lost 10; bases outside the gene matches: 7. This CDR3 contains 15 residues. The CDR3 coding sequence is TGTGCCAGCTCACCAGGACAGGGTTGGGAGTCACCCCTCCACTTT. This translates into CASSPGQGWESPLHF.

The sample holds many counts of this clonotype. V is TRBV5-6 and J is TRBJ1-1; D not resolved. CDR3 size: 14 residues. Germline V CDR1 and CDR2: SGHDT, YYEEEE. Between the trimmed V and J ends, which lost 0 bases and 1 base, there was a span of 7 bases. The CDR3 bases are TGTGCCAGCAGCTTGGCCCTCGGGAACACTGAAGCTTTCTTT. This encodes CASSLALGNTEAFF.

This clonotype appeared a few times. This chain joins TRBV3-1 and TRBJ1-5, with D perhaps TRBD1 (5 bases). Per the germline V gene, CDR1 is LGHDT and CDR2 is YNNKEL (reference sequence). The CDR3 has 16 residues. Trimming pared 0 bases from V and 2 bases from J, leaving 11 bases between. CDR3 coding DNA: TGTGCCAGCAGCCAAGATCGGCTGGGACGCAATCAGCCCCAGCATTTT. Protein: CASSQDRLGRNQPQHF.

This clonotype appeared a few times. DNA of the CDR3: TGCAGCTCGCTAGCGGGTTCCACAGATACGCAGTATTTT. Translation gives CSSLAGSTDTQYF. The J gene is TRBJ2-3, the V gene TRBV29-1; 8 nucleotides match TRBD2. The CDR3 has 13 residues. Germline CDR1 reads SQVTM; CDR2 reads ANQGSEA. V lost 8 bases to trimming and J lost 2 bases; unmatched junction nucleotides: 6.

This clonotype was picked up a small number of times. The V call is TRBV11-2, the J call TRBJ2-7; TRBD2 matches 9 bases. The CDR3 extends over 22 amino acids. The germline gives CDR1 SGHAT, CDR2 FQNNGV. Trimming removed 5 bases from V and 3 bases from J; junction bases left unmatched: 29. CDR3 bases: TGTGCCAGCAGCCCCCGACTAGCGGTTAAGATCGCGGAAAGCGATTTTGTCTACGAGCAGTACTTC. Protein sequence: CASSPRLAVKIAESDFVYEQYF.

V and J are TRBV20-1 and TRBJ2-7, with D possibly matching TRBD1 (6 bases). V gave up 0 bases and J gave up 0 bases, with 9 bases separating them. This CDR3 spans 14 amino acids. CDR1 and CDR2 from the germline V gene are DFQATT and SNEGSKA (reference sequence). This chain's CDR3 is CSARDGGGSYEQYF. For the CDR3, the DNA is TGCAGTGCTAGAGATGGGGGCGGCTCCTACGAGCAGTACTTC.

This clonotype was seen at least ten times. The chain has TRBV24-1 and TRBJ1-1, with 7 bases matching TRBD1. Germline V gives CDR1 KGHDR, CDR2 SFDVKD. CDR3 length: 15 amino acids. V dropped 4 bases and J dropped 0; count of bases not matched to a gene: 4. The CDR3: CATSDGDRLNTEAFF. For the CDR3, the DNA is TGTGCCACCAGTGACGGGGACAGATTGAACACTGAAGCTTTCTTT.

This chain joins TRBV20-1 and TRBJ2-7; D is undetermined. CDR3 length: 12 residues. CDR1 and CDR2 from the germline V gene are DFQATT and SNEGSKA (reference sequence). V gave up 2 bases and J gave up 5 bases, with 10 bases separating them. In DNA, the CDR3 is TGCAGTGCTAGAAGGGATAGGGACGAGCAGTACTTC. Amino acid sequence: CSARRDRDEQYF.

There are a few counts of this clonotype. One junction end does not reproduce the germline sequence, and a read error may be involved. The chain links TRBV18 to TRBJ1-2; D is undetermined. The CDR3 length is 14 residues. The germline V gene has CDR1 KGHSH and CDR2 LQKENI. The CDR3 bases are TGTGCCAGCTCACTGACCACAGAAATCTATGGCTACGCCTTC. This encodes CASSLTTEIYGYAF.

This clonotype was recorded many times. The chain combines TRBV2 with TRBJ2-4; TRBD1 matches 7 bases. The CDR3 runs to 15 residues. CDR1 and CDR2 from the germline V gene are SNHLY and FYNNEI. The junction had 9 bases not matched to a gene; V was cut back by 7 bases and J by 3 bases. CDR3 protein: CASTGDRRNKNIQYF. In DNA form, the CDR3 reads TGTGCCAGCACTGGGGACAGAAGAAACAAAAACATTCAGTACTTC.

The chain is built from TRBV4-3 and TRBJ1-5; 7 bases agree with TRBD1. The CDR3 is 17 amino acids. CDR1 and CDR2 (germline): LGHNA, YSLEER. The junction had 12 bases not matched to a gene; V was cut back by 5 bases and J by 2 bases. CDR3 sequence reads: CASSYCWTGCGNQPQHF. The CDR3 DNA is TGCGCCAGCAGCTATTGTTGGACAGGTTGTGGCAATCAGCCCCAGCATTTT.